This T cell receptor beta chain was sequenced during a study of blood T cell repertoires in COVID-19. Turning to the study itself: Acute and convalescent COVID-19 specimens originated in the United States, Italy and Spain. PBMCs, B-cell-depleted T cells, or T cells were the source of the cDNA or gDNA that made up the material.

Per germline, CDR1 MDHEN and CDR2 SYDVKM. The CDR3 runs to 12 residues. V was pared by 6 bases and J by 6 bases, with 9 bases between. How the authors handled the data: For nucleated cells, counts were estimated from reference gene primer amplification. Libraries were prepared by immunoSEQ multiplex PCR; TCRdb keeps only in-frame clonotypes and omits some of them. That table is the source of V, J and clone size, and D and trimming were worked out from the DNA. This table holds about 91,000 clones, over 60% found once. The TCR sequence derives from a man aged 70 or older with acute or convalescent COVID-19. This rearrangement joins TRBV28 to TRBJ1-5; no clear D. Sequenced material: peripheral blood. The CDR3 DNA reads as TGTGCCAGCAGCCTGGAGGGTCAGCCCCAGCATTTT. It is translated as CASSLEGQPQHF.